Detailed here is one T cell receptor (beta chain). Its antigen is unknown. Antigen-specific CD4+ T cells were expanded (with viral peptide pools) by the ViraFEST assay ahead of sequencing. Subsequent to a culture period of 10 to 11 days, CD4+ T cells were isolated. It was two doses of either the BNT162b2 or mRNA-1273 vaccine that participants received. This record belongs to a study of vaccination effects on CD4 cells after COVID-19. TCRdb keeps only in-frame clones here, not all; method: immunoSEQ multiplex PCR. The profile shows about 35,000 clones, roughly 86% of them singletons. V lost 4 bases to trimming and J lost 5 bases, with 11 bases between them. From germline, CDR1 is SGHVS and CDR2 FNYEAQ. This CDR3 has 13 amino acids.

The chain joins TRBV7-6 to TRBJ2-5, with D perhaps matching TRBD1 or TRBD2 (5 bases each). The specimen was CD4+ T cells from PBMCs cultured with HCoV-NL63 spike peptides, collected after COVID-19 vaccination. The receptor was derived from a human donor who received a COVID-19 vaccine. Some clones in this sample may be carry-over from other donors' samples. The CDR3 nucleotides read TGTGCCAGCAGCTGGACCGGGGCGGAGACCCAGTACTTC. This translates into CASSWTGAETQYF.